These 29 T cell receptor beta chains were sequenced from one sample in a study of cytomegalovirus exposure and HLA in healthy donors. Profiled with immunoSEQ multiplex PCR; TCRdb holds only in-frame clones, not every one. The sample holds 120,000 or so clones, 89% seen once. Sequenced: PBMCs. The receptors here all came from a woman between 18 and 30 years old in good health and CMV-seronegative.

The gene calls are TRBV5-1 and TRBJ2-7, with TRBD2 matching over 12 bases. V shed 4 bases, J shed 7 bases, and the junction held 9 bases outside the gene matches. The CDR3 is 15 amino acids. Germline loops: CDR1 SGHRS, CDR2 YFSETQ. The CDR3 sequence: CASSPDGLAGPEQYF. CDR3 DNA: TGCGCCAGCAGCCCGGACGGACTAGCGGGACCGGAGCAGTACTTC.

The chain has TRBV5-6 and TRBJ2-7; TRBD2 is a possible D gene (5 bases). Germline V gene data show CDR1 as SGHDT and CDR2 as YYEEEE. Trimming removed 0 bases from V and 5 bases from J, with 18 bases in between. This CDR3 comprises 16 residues. The CDR3 region is CASSLVPLTDGDEQYF. In DNA, the CDR3 is TGTGCCAGCAGCTTGGTCCCCCTGACGGACGGGGACGAGCAGTACTTC.

This clone was observed once. The chain joins TRBV19 to TRBJ2-7; 7 positions match TRBD2. V gave up 10 bases and J gave up 4 bases; unmatched junction bases: 10. Germline V CDR1 and CDR2: LNHDA, SQIVND (reference sequence). The CDR3 covers 13 residues. CDR3 loop: CATCGGGEYEQYF. CDR3 in DNA: TGTGCCACCTGTGGGGGGGGTGAGTACGAGCAGTACTTC.

This clone was observed once. The J gene is TRBJ2-7, the V gene TRBV2, with D possibly TRBD1 on 5 matching bases. This CDR3 has 14 amino acids. Germline loops: CDR1 SNHLY, CDR2 FYNNEI. Between the trimmed V and J ends, which lost 6 bases and 0 bases, there was a span of 12 bases. DNA of the CDR3: TGTGCCAGCAGGATGACAGAAAGCTCCTACGAGCAGTACTTC. This translates into CASRMTESSYEQYF.

This sequence joins TRBV28 and TRBJ2-7; no firm D call. Germline CDR1 reads MDHEN; CDR2 reads SYDVKM. Trimming took off 8 bases at V and 0 bases at J, with 11 bases between the two ends. There are 13 residues in the CDR3. CDR3: CASGEEPSYEQYF. CDR3 bases: TGTGCCAGCGGCGAGGAGCCCTCCTACGAGCAGTACTTC.

The genes are TRBV4-3 and TRBJ1-1; D remains ambiguous. From germline, CDR1 is LGHNA and CDR2 YSLEER. V was clipped by 0 bases and J by 4 bases, with 9 bases between them. The CDR3 has 14 amino acids. The CDR3 region has the DNA TGCGCCAGCAGCCAAGAACGGGTCGGCACTGAAGCTTTCTTT. It translates to CASSQERVGTEAFF.

V usage is TRBV30 and J usage is TRBJ2-5; TRBD2 agrees at 8 bases. Trimming took 5 bases from V and 5 from J; bases not matched to a gene: 7. The CDR3 is 13 amino acids. Germline lookup yields CDR1 GTSNPN and CDR2 SVGIG (reference sequence). CDR3 in DNA: TGTGCCTGGGAAACTAGCGGCGGGGAGACCCAGTACTTC. It encodes CAWETSGGETQYF.

This chain uses TRBV18 with TRBJ2-5, with 7 bases aligning to TRBD2. This CDR3 has 17 residues. The ends lost 0 bases at V and 2 bases at J; junction bases unmatched: 9. Germline V gene lookup returns CDR1 KGHSH and CDR2 LQKENI. CDR3 loop: CASSPPGLPSGQETQYF. CDR3 bases: TGTGCCAGCTCACCACCGGGCTTGCCTAGCGGTCAAGAGACCCAGTACTTC.

The J gene is TRBJ2-3, the V gene TRBV29-1; D may be TRBD2 (6 bases). From germline, CDR1 is SQVTM and CDR2 ANQGSEA. The CDR3 consists of 14 residues. Trimming removed 2 bases at V and 2 bases at J, with 11 bases between. The CDR3 loop reads CSVEPAGLTDTQYF. CDR3 bases: TGCAGCGTTGAACCAGCGGGCCTCACAGATACGCAGTATTTT.

In its sample, this clone was seen once. The chain combines TRBV4-2 with TRBJ2-7; tentatively, D is TRBD2 (6 bases). The V gene lost 1 base and the J gene lost 4 bases, with 14 bases spanning the gap. Germline V gives CDR1 LGHNA, CDR2 YNFKEQ. CDR3 length: 15 residues. As DNA, the CDR3 is TGTGCCAGCAGCCAAGTGGGGGGAAAATCATACGAGCAGTACTTC. Translated: CASSQVGGKSYEQYF.

The chain combines TRBV6-5 with TRBJ2-2; 7 positions match TRBD1. CDR1 is MNHEY and CDR2 is SVGAGI in the germline V gene. CDR3 size: 14 residues. J gave up 2 bases and V 6 bases, and 3 bases lay outside the gene matches. As DNA, the CDR3 is TGTGCCAGCAGCCGGACAGGAAACACCGGGGAGCTGTTTTTT. This encodes CASSRTGNTGELFF.

V and J are TRBV9 and TRBJ2-1; maybe TRBD1 (5 bases). V was clipped by 3 bases and J by 0 bases, with 10 bases between them. CDR1 and CDR2 (germline): SGDLS, YYNGEE. CDR3 length: 15 amino acids. The CDR3 sequence is CASSAWTNSYNEQFF. The CDR3 nucleotides read TGTGCCAGCAGCGCATGGACAAACTCCTACAATGAGCAGTTCTTC.

This rearrangement joins TRBV7-8 to TRBJ1-2, with D tentatively TRBD1 (5 bases). Germline values: CDR1 SGHVS, CDR2 FQNEAQ. The CDR3 has 15 residues. Trimming pared 1 base from V and 4 bases from J, leaving 13 bases between. The CDR3 spells CASSLGQGKLYGYTF. The CDR3 DNA reads as TGTGCCAGCAGCTTAGGGCAGGGTAAACTCTATGGCTACACCTTC.

The J gene is TRBJ2-2, the V gene TRBV28; 10 bases are shared with TRBD2. Germline lookup yields CDR1 MDHEN and CDR2 SYDVKM. The CDR3 has 17 residues. The J segment lost 6 bases and the V segment lost 5 bases, leaving 12 bases of the junction unmatched. CDR3 loop: CASSTNWGLAGAGELFF. The CDR3 DNA reads TGTGCCAGCAGTACTAATTGGGGCCTAGCGGGGGCCGGGGAGCTGTTTTTT.

CDR3 protein: CASSWGLAGVYEQYF. CDR3 coding DNA: TGTGCCAGCAGCTGGGGACTAGCGGGAGTCTACGAGCAGTACTTC. The V gene is TRBV11-2, the J gene TRBJ2-7; 14 bases fit TRBD2. Per germline, CDR1 SGHAT and CDR2 FQNNGV. This CDR3 is built from 15 residues. J gave up 3 bases and V 4 bases, and 2 bases lay outside the gene matches.

The chain links TRBV7-6 to TRBJ2-1; 9 bases align to TRBD2. Germline assignment: CDR1 SGHVS and CDR2 FNYEAQ. The length of the CDR3 is 16 residues. V was pared by 5 bases and J by 0 bases, with 5 bases of the junction left unmatched. In DNA form, the CDR3 reads TGTGCCAGCAGCCCTGCGGGGGGGCTCTCCTACAATGAGCAGTTCTTC. This gives the protein CASSPAGGLSYNEQFF. Supplemented by reference TRBV7-6 and TRBJ2-1, the full variable domain reads GAGVSQSPRYKVTKRGQDVALRCDPISGHVSLYWYRQALGQGPEFLTYFNYEAQQDKSGLPNDRFSAERPEGSISTLTIQRTEQRDSAMYRCASSPAGGLSYNEQFFGPGTRLTVL.

This chain joins TRBV7-9 and TRBJ2-7; TRBD1 agrees at 9 bases. The length of the CDR3 is 15 residues. J gave up 2 bases and V 5 bases, and 7 bases lay outside the gene matches. Germline V CDR1 and CDR2: SEHNR, FQNEAQ (reference sequence). The CDR3: CASSQGRQGAYEQYV. The CDR3 coding sequence is TGTGCCAGCAGCCAAGGGAGACAGGGGGCCTACGAGCAGTACGTC.

The rearrangement links TRBV5-1 to TRBJ1-2; TRBD1 might be the D (6 bases). V was shortened by 5 bases and J by 6 bases, with 17 bases between the two germline ends. CDR1 is SGHRS and CDR2 is YFSETQ in the germline V gene. This CDR3 comprises 14 residues. The CDR3 coding sequence is TGCGCCAGCAGGGCGCCGACAGGAGGAAATGGCTACACCTTC. This translates into CASRAPTGGNGYTF.

V and J are TRBV30 and TRBJ1-1; D gene uncertain. Trimming removed 0 bases from V and 4 bases from J, with 9 bases in between. The CDR3 extends over 13 amino acids. Germline V gives CDR1 GTSNPN, CDR2 SVGIG (reference sequence). The CDR3 loop reads CAWSVLSFTEAFF. The CDR3 region has the DNA TGTGCCTGGAGTGTACTTTCGTTCACTGAAGCTTTCTTT.

The V and J genes are TRBV7-2 and TRBJ2-6, with TRBD1 matching over 8 bases. Germline loops: CDR1 SGHTA, CDR2 FQGNSA. This CDR3 spans 17 amino acids. With 3 bases clipped from V and 1 base from J, the junction kept 5 bases outside the gene matches. CDR3 coding DNA: TGTGCCAGCAGCTTCGCGACAGGGGAATCTGGGGCCAACGTCCTGACTTTC. The encoded protein is CASSFATGESGANVLTF. The variable domain in full, with the rest retrieved from reference TRBV7-2 and TRBJ2-6, is GAGVSQSPSNKVTEKGKDVELRCDPISGHTALYWYRQSLGQGLEFLIYFQGNSAPDKSGLPSDRFSAERTGGSVSTLTIQRTQQEDSAVYLCASSFATGESGANVLTFGAGSRLTVL.

The gene calls are TRBV10-3 and TRBJ1-1; the match to TRBD1 covers 8 bases. The ends lost 6 bases at V and 7 bases at J; junction bases unmatched: 7. CDR1 is ENHRY, CDR2 SYGVKD, per germline. The CDR3 totals 13 residues. CDR3 region: CAIRTSDRGEAFF. The CDR3 DNA sequence: TGTGCCATCAGAACATCTGACAGGGGTGAAGCTTTCTTT.

The genes are TRBV5-6 and TRBJ1-1; TRBD1 matches 10 bases. Per germline, CDR1 SGHDT and CDR2 YYEEEE. The CDR3 has 14 amino acids. After removal of 4 bases from V and 5 bases from J, the junction contained 5 bases not matched to a gene. For the CDR3, the DNA is TGTGCCAGCAGCCCCGGACAGGGGGGGACTGAAGCTTTCTTT. Translation gives CASSPGQGGTEAFF.

The rearrangement links TRBV7-9 to TRBJ2-1, with D perhaps TRBD2 (5 bases). V was pared by 5 bases and J by 9 bases, with 14 bases between. Germline-derived CDR1 and CDR2 are SEHNR and FQNEAQ (reference sequence). This CDR3 is 13 amino acids long. The CDR3 DNA reads as TGTGCCAGCAGCCCTTGGACTGGGTTTGAGCAGTTCTTC. This codes for CASSPWTGFEQFF.

This clone was seen just once. The chain is built from TRBV2 and TRBJ2-2; 9 nucleotides agree with TRBD1. V gave up 4 bases and J gave up 1 base; unmatched junction bases: 1. Per the germline V gene, CDR1 is SNHLY and CDR2 is FYNNEI. The CDR3 is 15 amino acids. CDR3 nucleotide sequence: TGTGCCAGCAGTGCGGGACAGGGGAACACCGGGGAGCTGTTTTTT. This translates into CASSAGQGNTGELFF.

The V and J genes are TRBV18 and TRBJ1-1, with D unresolved. The CDR3 spans 16 residues. Germline values: CDR1 KGHSH, CDR2 LQKENI. The V and J ends lost 2 bases and 5 bases respectively, with 18 bases between them. The CDR3 DNA reads TGTGCCAGCTCACCAGGACCCGGGGTGTTGCAGACTGAAGCTTTCTTT. Translated, it gives CASSPGPGVLQTEAFF.

The chain carries TRBV19 and TRBJ1-1, with D possibly matching TRBD1 (6 bases). Trimming removed 3 bases from V and 11 bases from J, with 10 bases in between. From germline, CDR1 is LNHDA and CDR2 SQIVND (reference sequence). This CDR3 comprises 11 residues. The CDR3 sequence: CASSIDGQAFF. The CDR3 DNA is TGTGCCAGTAGTATTGACGGACAGGCTTTCTTT.

This chain uses TRBV13 with TRBJ2-1, with TRBD2 matching 7 bases. Trimming removed 0 bases from V and 0 bases from J; junction bases left unmatched: 2. Germline CDR1 PRHDT, CDR2 FYEKMQ (reference sequence). The CDR3 is made up of 16 amino acids. DNA for the CDR3: TGTGCCAGCAGCTTAGGCCGACTAGCCTCCTACAATGAGCAGTTCTTC. Its translation is CASSLGRLASYNEQFF. Full variable domain (outside the CDR3, taken from reference TRBV13 and TRBJ2-1): AAGVIQSPRHLIKEKRETATLKCYPIPRHDTVYWYQQGPGQDPQFLISFYEKMQSDKGSIPDRFSAQQFSDYHSELNMSSLELGDSALYFCASSLGRLASYNEQFFGPGTRLTVL.

The chain employs TRBV27 and TRBJ2-1, with TRBD2 matching 8 bases. This CDR3 has 15 residues. Trimming removed 4 bases from V and 7 bases from J; junction bases left unmatched: 9. Germline-derived CDR1 and CDR2 are MNHEY and SMNVEV (reference sequence). CDR3 sequence: CASSSLGLGPNEQFF. Written as DNA, the CDR3 is TGTGCCAGCAGTTCGTTGGGACTAGGTCCTAATGAGCAGTTCTTC.

The chain joins TRBV9 to TRBJ1-3, with 9 nucleotides matching TRBD1. This CDR3 contains 17 residues. After removal of 0 bases from V and 0 bases from J, the junction contained 4 bases not matched to a gene. Germline lookup yields CDR1 SGDLS and CDR2 YYNGEE. CDR3 in DNA: TGTGCCAGCAGCGTAGGAACAGGGGGCCCCTCTGGAAACACCATATATTTT. It codes for CASSVGTGGPSGNTIYF.